These 22 T cell receptor beta chains were sequenced from one sample in a study of patients and donors after allogeneic stem cell transplantation. TCRdb reanalysed the RT-PCR reads using MiXCR and keeps one entry per CDR3 protein. The table includes 90,000 to 130,000 distinct CDR3 sequences, 35% to 45% detected once. Sequenced sample: blood, either unsorted or a sorted T cell fraction (not recorded which). The receptors originated from a human donor who was either an allogeneic HSCT recipient or a stem cell or donor lymphocyte infusion donor (not recorded which). It is not recorded whose cells these are; they may come from a transplant donor.

This clonotype was detected a few times. The chain carries TRBV20-1 and TRBJ1-5, with D possibly matching TRBD1 (5 bases). The V gene lost 6 bases and the J gene lost 0 bases, with 12 bases spanning the gap. The CDR3 sequence is 14 residues long. Looked up from germline, CDR1 is DFQATT and CDR2 is SNEGSKA (reference sequence). CDR3 DNA sequence: TGCAGTGCCCGCTGGGGGGTTAGCAATCAGCCCCAGCATTTT. Amino acid sequence: CSARWGVSNQPQHF.

This clonotype was seen a few times. The CDR3 bases are TGTGCCAGCACAATTAGCGGGAGGGGATCTTCCTACGAGCAGTACTTC. Its translation: CASTISGRGSSYEQYF. The chain couples TRBV6-6 to TRBJ2-7; 11 nucleotides align to TRBD2. Germline loops: CDR1 MNHNY, CDR2 SVGAGI (reference sequence). This CDR3 comprises 16 residues. V was clipped by 7 bases and J by 1 base; unmatched bases: 9.

The chain combines TRBV5-5 with TRBJ1-5; D unclear. CDR3 size: 13 residues. In germline, CDR1 is SGHKS, CDR2 YYEKEE (reference sequence). V was trimmed by 0 bases and J by 5 bases, leaving 6 bases between them. CDR3 protein: CASSLGGHQPQHF. In nucleotides, the CDR3 is TGTGCCAGCAGCTTGGGTGGGCATCAGCCCCAGCATTTT.

This clonotype showed up just a few times. One end of the junction is discordant with germline, which a read error may explain. The gene calls are TRBV20-1 and TRBJ1-2; D is undetermined. Germline V gene lookup returns CDR1 DFQATT and CDR2 SNEGSKA (reference sequence). The CDR3 has 9 residues. For the CDR3, the DNA is TGCAGTGCTAGGTCTGGCTCGTACTTC. Amino acids: CSARSGSYF.

V is TRBV7-9 and J is TRBJ2-5, with D tentatively TRBD2 (6 bases). The CDR3 covers 14 residues. The germline V and J ends were trimmed by 5 bases and 1 base, with 11 bases remaining between them. Germline V gene lookup returns CDR1 SEHNR and CDR2 FQNEAQ (reference sequence). The CDR3 loop is CASSRLVLQETQYF. The CDR3 DNA follows: TGTGCCAGCAGCCGACTAGTTCTCCAAGAGACCCAGTACTTC.

This clonotype came up a few times. This chain connects TRBV20-1 to TRBJ2-3; 14 bases match TRBD2. The CDR3 is made up of 15 amino acids. The V segment lost 2 bases and the J segment 5 bases; nucleotides outside the gene matches: 3. Germline CDR1 DFQATT, CDR2 SNEGSKA (reference sequence). The CDR3 loop is CSARPGTSGRDTQYF. In DNA form, the CDR3 reads TGCAGTGCTAGACCCGGGACTAGCGGGAGAGATACGCAGTATTTT.

This clonotype was observed a handful of times. The genes are TRBV20-1 and TRBJ2-1; no firm D call. The CDR3 is 16 residues long. V was pared by 6 bases and J by 0 bases, with 18 bases between. Germline V gene lookup returns CDR1 DFQATT and CDR2 SNEGSKA (reference sequence). The CDR3 coding sequence is TGCAGTGCCCGAGTCGGAGTGGCTAGCTCCTACAATGAGCAGTTCTTC. Its protein is CSARVGVASSYNEQFF.

Only a few counts were recorded for this clonotype. The chain is built from TRBV12-3 or TRBV12-4 and TRBJ2-2; D remains ambiguous. Trimming took 2 bases from V and 1 from J, leaving 11 bases between them. This CDR3 is 16 amino acids long. The CDR3 spells CASSLRVVGNTGELFF. In nucleotides, the CDR3 is TGTGCCAGCAGTTTAAGGGTAGTTGGGAACACCGGGGAGCTGTTTTTT.

This clonotype came up many times. CDR3 in DNA: TGTGCCAGCAGCTTAGAGTGGGGTAATCAGCCCCAGCATTTT. This sequence encodes CASSLEWGNQPQHF. This sequence joins TRBV7-2 and TRBJ1-5; D gene unclear. The CDR3 runs to 14 residues. The germline V gene encodes CDR1 SGHTA and CDR2 FQGNSA. Trimming took 1 base from V and 4 from J, leaving 8 bases between them.

This chain links TRBV27 with TRBJ2-1, with D unresolved. Trimming cost V 0 bases and J 0 bases, with 3 bases left between them. CDR1 is MNHEY and CDR2 is SMNVEV in the germline V gene (reference sequence). CDR3 size: 14 residues. CDR3 DNA: TGTGCCAGCAGTTTATCCGGCTCCTACAATGAGCAGTTCTTC. This sequence encodes CASSLSGSYNEQFF.

The CDR3 reads CASSLTSGRVEQYF. Here the CDR3 DNA reads TGTGCCAGCAGCCTGACTAGCGGGAGAGTTGAGCAGTACTTC. The J gene is TRBJ2-7, the V gene TRBV12-3 or TRBV12-4, with 12 bases lining up with TRBD2. The CDR3 sequence is 14 residues long. V trimming: 6 bases; J trimming: 7 bases; junction bases outside the gene matches: 7.

This clonotype has more than one count but fewer than ten. V and J are TRBV11-2 and TRBJ2-5, with TRBD1 as a possible D gene (6 bases). The CDR3 consists of 13 residues. V was shortened by 4 bases and J by 4 bases, with 10 bases between the two germline ends. CDR1 is SGHAT, CDR2 FQNNGV, per germline. The CDR3 region is CASSSDRRETQYF. In nucleotides, the CDR3 is TGTGCCAGCAGCTCAGACAGGCGAGAGACCCAGTACTTC.

This clonotype was detected only a few times. The chain links TRBV2 to TRBJ2-5; weak D call: TRBD1 (5 bases). This CDR3 contains 13 residues. V dropped 6 bases and J dropped 2 bases, with 10 bases sitting between them. Germline lookup yields CDR1 SNHLY and CDR2 FYNNEI. The CDR3 nucleotides are TGTGCCAGCAGACCAGGGTTGCAAGAGACCCAGTACTTC. It specifies CASRPGLQETQYF.

The V call is TRBV3-1, the J call TRBJ2-2; D gene unclear. The germline V gene encodes CDR1 LGHDT and CDR2 YNNKEL (reference sequence). Trimming stripped 2 bases from V and 8 bases from J, with 12 bases between. The CDR3 consists of 14 residues. CDR3 amino acids: CASSQLPPPGELFF. Written as DNA, the CDR3 is TGTGCCAGCAGCCAACTCCCCCCACCGGGGGAGCTGTTTTTT.

There are a few counts of this clonotype. The chain joins TRBV7-8 to TRBJ2-1; TRBD1 is a possible D gene (5 bases). Trimming stripped 1 base from V and 6 bases from J, with 13 bases between. The CDR3 contains 15 residues. CDR1 and CDR2 from the germline V gene are SGHVS and FQNEAQ. CDR3 in DNA: TGTGCCAGCAGCTTAGAAAGTTTCAGGGCCAATGAGCAGTTCTTC. This translates into CASSLESFRANEQFF.

In DNA form, the CDR3 reads TGTGCCAGCAGGCCACCTTGGGGGGGGCAGACTGAAGCTTTCTTT. Translated, it gives CASRPPWGGQTEAFF. The rearrangement joins TRBV7-9 to TRBJ1-1, with a tentative D call TRBD1 (6 bases). Trimming removed 6 bases at V and 5 bases at J, with 19 bases between. The germline gives CDR1 SEHNR, CDR2 FQNEAQ (reference sequence). There are 15 residues in the CDR3. The whole variable domain, remainder taken from reference TRBV7-9 and TRBJ1-1, is DTGVSQNPRHKITKRGQNVTFRCDPISEHNRLYWYRQTLGQGPEFLTYFQNEAQLEKSRLLSDRFSAERPKGSFSTLEIQRTEQGDSAMYLCASRPPWGGQTEAFFGQGTRLTVV.

The chain combines TRBV15 with TRBJ1-2, with D possibly matching TRBD1 (5 bases). Germline CDR1 and CDR2: LNHNV and YYDKDF (reference sequence). Deletions cut 0 bases from V and 5 bases from J, with 16 bases between. This CDR3 has 16 residues. CDR3 protein: CATSRDRADGGYGYTF. CDR3 sequence (DNA): TGTGCCACCAGCAGAGATCGGGCAGACGGGGGGTATGGCTACACCTTC.

The V call is TRBV5-1, the J call TRBJ2-2, with D unclear. This CDR3 contains 16 residues. Germline assignment: CDR1 SGHRS and CDR2 YFSETQ. The ends were cut back, 0 bases at V and 1 base at J, with 10 bases in the middle. Written as DNA, the CDR3 is TGCGCCAGCAGCTTGGCCTGGAGCCAGAACACCGGGGAGCTGTTTTTT. Translating gives CASSLAWSQNTGELFF.

The chain couples TRBV28 to TRBJ2-1; 13 bases align to TRBD2. The CDR3 consists of 15 residues. CDR1 MDHEN and CDR2 SYDVKM come from the germline V gene. V was pared by 6 bases and J by 15 bases, with 14 bases of the junction left unmatched. The CDR3 sequence is CASSRTSGRAPRWFF. CDR3 nucleotide sequence: TGTGCCAGCAGCCGGACTAGCGGGAGAGCCCCCAGGTGGTTCTTC.

This clonotype has a handful of counts. The chain employs TRBV5-1 and TRBJ2-1; 7 bases agree with TRBD2. Trimming cost V 7 bases and J 8 bases; bases outside gene matches: 9. CDR3 size: 13 residues. Looked up from germline, CDR1 is SGHRS and CDR2 is YFSETQ. The chain's CDR3 is CASAGTTVDEQFF. The CDR3 coding sequence is TGCGCCAGCGCTGGGACTACCGTTGATGAGCAGTTCTTC.

This CDR3 is CATSRTTGANEQFF. The DNA of the CDR3 is TGTGCCACCAGTCGGACAACAGGCGCCAATGAGCAGTTCTTC. The chain carries TRBV24-1 and TRBJ2-1; a weak D match, TRBD1 (5 bases). Germline V gives CDR1 KGHDR, CDR2 SFDVKD. Trimming stripped 6 bases from V and 6 bases from J, with 14 bases between. This CDR3 contains 14 residues.

The rearrangement links TRBV4-2 to TRBJ2-7; possibly TRBD1 for D (7 bases). The CDR3 runs to 15 residues. Germline CDR1 is LGHNA and CDR2 is YNFKEQ. The V end lost 0 bases, the J end lost 5 bases, and 14 bases lay between the germline ends. CDR3 bases: TGTGCCAGCAGCCAAGAGAGGAGGGACAGCCACGAGCAGTACTTC. Its protein is CASSQERRDSHEQYF.